These T cell receptor beta chains were read from a single sample in a study of metastatic and nonmetastatic thyroid tumors. MiXCR was used by TCRdb to re-call the PCR reads. This table has approximately 23,000 clones, about 21% appearing once. The material sequenced was blood. The receptors originated from a male donor with papillary thyroid cancer or a benign thyroid nodule (not recorded which). Some clones in this sample may be carry-over from other donors' samples. Each CDR3 is given with its conserved first and last residue. Each record gives: D gene, clone size, V gene, J gene, CDR3 protein, CDR3 DNA. D genes are given only for firm matches. The size of a clone is reported for some rows only, either as once, few or many, or as a class for expanded clones.

TRBD1	once	TRBV20-1	TRBJ1-1	CSAPGQGASEAFF	TGCAGTGCACCGGGACAGGGGGCCTCTGAAGCTTTCTTT
-	once	TRBV11-2	TRBJ1-2	CASSFPPTRGMDYGYTF	TGTGCCAGCAGCTTCCCCCCCACACGGGGTATGGACTATGGCTACACCTTC
-	many	TRBV20-1	TRBJ1-5	CSARGLGEVQPQHF	TGCAGTGCTAGAGGGTTGGGGGAGGTTCAGCCCCAGCATTTT
-	few	TRBV7-8	TRBJ2-4	CASSRLAAIQYF	TGTGCCAGCAGCCGGCTAGCTGCGATTCAGTACTTC
-	-	TRBV6-1	TRBJ1-2	CASSDFGGLNDYGYTF	TGTGCCAGCAGTGATTTTGGGGGGCTCAACGACTATGGCTACACCTTC
TRBD2	-	TRBV11-2	TRBJ2-7	CASSTRTSGGAYEQYF	TGTGCCAGCAGCACACGGACTAGCGGGGGGGCGTACGAGCAGTACTTC
-	many	TRBV6-4	TRBJ2-2	CASSENGGIGGGELFF	TGTGCCAGCAGTGAGAATGGCGGTATAGGCGGCGGGGAGCTGTTTTTT
-	-	TRBV3-1	TRBJ1-4	CASSPTDMTANPGNEKLFF	TGTGCCAGCAGCCCGACGGACATGACCGCGAACCCAGGTAATGAAAAACTGTTTTTT
-	many	TRBV12-3/TRBV12-4	TRBJ1-5	CASSPLGDYSNQPQHF	TGTGCCAGCAGTCCCCTGGGGGATTATAGCAATCAGCCCCAGCATTTT
TRBD1	-	TRBV4-2	TRBJ1-4	CASSQEGGDSPEKLFF	TGTGCCAGCAGCCAAGAAGGGGGGGACAGTCCTGAAAAACTGTTTTTT
-	-	TRBV11-2	TRBJ2-1	CASILVGGLTYNEKFF	TGTGCCAGCATCTTAGTTGGCGGGCTAACCTACAATGAGAAGTTCTTC
TRBD1	few	TRBV30	TRBJ1-3	CAWGQGNTIYF	TGTGCCTGGGGACAGGGGAACACCATATATTTT
-	few	TRBV28	TRBJ1-5	CASSYLWGDTGQPQHF	TGTGCCAGCAGTTACCTGTGGGGGGACACGGGTCAGCCCCAGCATTTT